A selection of T cell receptor beta chains follows, all from one sample in a study of tumor and adjacent non-tumor tissue in lung cancer. A single record per CDR3 protein comes from TCRdb applying MiXCR to the multiplex PCR reads. The sample yields about 90,000 distinct CDR3 sequences, 61% seen once. Material for sequencing was lung tumor tissue. All receptors derive from a man aged 65-85 years with non-small cell lung cancer. CDR3s include the opening cysteine and the closing phenylalanine or tryptophan. A D gene is named only where the DNA matches it firmly. Clone size appears in some rows only: once, few, many, or a class for an expanded clone.

abundance: once
d_gene: .
v_gene: TRBV6-5
j_gene: TRBJ1-1
CDR3aa: CASSYSWTARTVTFF
CDR3nt: TGTGCCAGCAGTTACTCGTGGACAGCTAGGACTGTAACTTTCTTT

abundance: .
d_gene: .
v_gene: TRBV12-3/TRBV12-4
j_gene: TRBJ1-6
CDR3aa: CARTMSSPLHF
CDR3nt: TGTGCCAGAACCATGAGTTCACCCCTCCACTTT

abundance: .
d_gene: .
v_gene: TRBV11-2
j_gene: TRBJ2-1
CDR3aa: CASSLPPTVYNEQFF
CDR3nt: TGTGCCAGCAGTTTACCCCCGACAGTCTACAATGAGCAGTTCTTC

abundance: .
d_gene: .
v_gene: TRBV11-2
j_gene: TRBJ1-1
CDR3aa: CASSRTVTSNIEAFF
CDR3nt: TGTGCCAGCAGCAGAACAGTCACCTCGAACATTGAAGCTTTCTTT

abundance: once
d_gene: .
v_gene: TRBV10-3
j_gene: TRBJ2-1
CDR3aa: CAICDRGGYNEQFF
CDR3nt: TGTGCCATCTGTGATAGAGGAGGGTACAATGAGCAGTTCTTC

abundance: .
d_gene: .
v_gene: TRBV24-1
j_gene: TRBJ1-5
CDR3aa: CAASARANNQPQHF
CDR3nt: TGTGCCGCCAGTGCCAGGGCCAACAATCAGCCCCAGCATTTT

abundance: .
d_gene: .
v_gene: TRBV6-1
j_gene: TRBJ2-1
CDR3aa: CTSSEVWSGEQFF
CDR3nt: TGTACCAGCAGCGAAGTCTGGTCTGGGGAGCAGTTCTTC

abundance: .
d_gene: .
v_gene: TRBV20-1
j_gene: TRBJ2-5
CDR3aa: CSARGDGPRETQYF
CDR3nt: TGCAGTGCTAGAGGTGACGGGCCGAGGGAGACCCAGTACTTC

abundance: many
d_gene: .
v_gene: TRBV29-1
j_gene: TRBJ2-6
CDR3aa: CSVGSRSGANVLTF
CDR3nt: TGCAGCGTGGGCAGCCGCTCTGGGGCCAACGTCCTGACTTTC

abundance: .
d_gene: .
v_gene: TRBV6-5
j_gene: TRBJ2-7
CDR3aa: CDSSPDRREKREQYF
CDR3nt: TGTGACAGCAGCCCGGACAGGAGGGAGAAGCGCGAGCAGTACTTC

abundance: many
d_gene: TRBD1
v_gene: TRBV30
j_gene: TRBJ2-7
CDR3aa: CALDRVYEQYF
CDR3nt: TGTGCCCTTGACAGGGTTTACGAGCAGTACTTC

abundance: many
d_gene: TRBD1
v_gene: TRBV20-1
j_gene: TRBJ1-5
CDR3aa: CSAADRANQPQHF
CDR3nt: TGCAGTGCTGCGGACAGGGCTAATCAGCCCCAGCATTTT

abundance: .
d_gene: .
v_gene: TRBV2
j_gene: TRBJ2-7
CDR3aa: CASSLVYEQYF
CDR3nt: TGTGCCAGCAGTTTAGTGTACGAGCAATACTTC

abundance: many
d_gene: TRBD1
v_gene: TRBV28
j_gene: TRBJ2-2
CDR3aa: CASKGAGRGHTGELFF
CDR3nt: TGTGCCAGCAAGGGGGCTGGCAGGGGGCACACCGGGGAGCTGTTTTTT

abundance: .
d_gene: TRBD1
v_gene: TRBV6-5
j_gene: TRBJ2-2
CDR3aa: CASSYSGQGAETRELLF
CDR3nt: TGTGCCAGCAGTTACTCGGGACAGGGGGCCGAGACCCGGGAGCTGCTTTTT

abundance: .
d_gene: .
v_gene: TRBV11-1
j_gene: TRBJ2-7
CDR3aa: CTSSSRQSYEQYF
CDR3nt: TGTACCAGCAGCTCCCGTCAGAGCTACGAGCAGTACTTC

abundance: many
d_gene: TRBD2
v_gene: TRBV28
j_gene: TRBJ2-1
CDR3aa: CASRLPGLAGGPDEQFF
CDR3nt: TGTGCCAGCAGATTGCCGGGACTAGCGGGAGGGCCCGATGAGCAGTTCTTC

abundance: .
d_gene: .
v_gene: TRBV6-1
j_gene: TRBJ2-6
CDR3aa: CVCSAEDSSEANVLTF
CDR3nt: TGTGTCTGCAGTGCCGAGGACAGCTCTGAGGCCAACGTCCTGACTTTC

abundance: .
d_gene: TRBD1
v_gene: TRBV6-5
j_gene: TRBJ2-1
CDR3aa: CTSSHGGTGLNEQFF
CDR3nt: TGTACCAGCAGCCATGGCGGGACAGGGTTAAATGAGCAGTTCTTC

abundance: .
d_gene: .
v_gene: TRBV12-3/TRBV12-4
j_gene: TRBJ1-2
CDR3aa: CASSPEGGPYTF
CDR3nt: TGTGCCAGCAGTCCCGAGGGCGGCCCCTACACCTTC

abundance: .
d_gene: .
v_gene: TRBV10-3
j_gene: TRBJ1-1
CDR3aa: CAISSEGGNTEAFF
CDR3nt: TGTGCCATCAGTAGTGAGGGAGGAAACACTGAGGCTTTCTTT

abundance: .
d_gene: .
v_gene: TRBV20-1
j_gene: TRBJ2-4
CDR3aa: CSASGDLWLKNIQYF
CDR3nt: TGCAGCGCCTCCGGGGACCTATGGCTCAAAAACATTCAGTACTTC